Shown below are 15 T cell receptor beta chains from a single sample sequenced in a study of identical twins. TCRdb recomputed calls from the 5' RACE reads with MiXCR, one row per CDR3 protein. The sample consists of more than 1.5 million distinct CDR3 sequences, under 35% of them appearing once. Sequenced material: cord blood. The receptors here all came from a newborn girl in good health.

V is TRBV3-1 and J is TRBJ2-1, with D maybe TRBD2 (5 bases). The J call may be faulty, since TRBJ2-7 better matches the DNA end. Looked up from germline, CDR1 is LGHDT and CDR2 is YNNKEL (reference sequence). The CDR3 runs 16 residues. The DNA for the CDR3 is TGTGCCAGCAGCCAAGGTGGAGCGGTGATCTACAATGAGCAGTACTTC. It encodes CASSQGGAVIYNEQYF.

Concerning this clonotype itself: One end of the junction is discordant with germline, which a read error may explain. V usage is TRBV27 and J usage is TRBJ2-1; a weak D match, TRBD1 (6 bases). Germline loops: CDR1 MNHEY, CDR2 SMNVEV (reference sequence). CDR3 size: 16 residues. CDR3 sequence (DNA): TGTGCCGGCAGTTTACCCGACAGGTCAGGGGAAAATGAGCAGTTCTTC. Protein product: CAGSLPDRSGENEQFF.

This clonotype was observed a few times. V usage is TRBV3-1 and J usage is TRBJ2-3, with 8 bases lining up with TRBD2. Unmatched junction bases numbered 10, after V lost 1 base and J lost 4 bases. The CDR3 is 17 residues long. Germline CDR1 LGHDT, CDR2 YNNKEL (reference sequence). Here the CDR3 reads CASSQVPTPLAADTQYF. CDR3 coding DNA: TGTGCCAGCAGCCAAGTACCAACCCCACTAGCGGCAGATACGCAGTATTTT.

This sequence joins TRBV20-1 and TRBJ1-2; 8 bases are shared with TRBD1. This CDR3 region has 15 residues. The V gene end was trimmed by 2 bases and the J gene end by 2 bases; junction bases not matched to a gene: 7. Per germline, CDR1 DFQATT and CDR2 SNEGSKA (reference sequence). CDR3 DNA sequence: TGCAGTGCTAGACCGGGGCAGGGGGCGAACTATGGCTACACCTTC. Protein product: CSARPGQGANYGYTF.

The gene calls are TRBV6-4 and TRBJ2-3; D ambiguous. There are 14 residues in the CDR3. Germline V gene data show CDR1 as MRHNA and CDR2 as SNTAGT. Trimming took 7 bases from V and 1 from J, leaving 12 bases between them. The CDR3 DNA reads TGTGCCAGCAAGACGACTCATGGCACAGATACGCAGTATTTT. Translation: CASKTTHGTDTQYF.

The genes are TRBV20-1 and TRBJ1-1, with a weak D call TRBD1 (5 bases). Per germline, CDR1 DFQATT and CDR2 SNEGSKA (reference sequence). CDR3 size: 13 residues. Trimming pared 1 base from V and 1 base from J, leaving 7 bases between. The CDR3 nucleotides read TGCAGTGCTAGAGGGGGCTCGAACACTGAAGCTTTCTTT. This encodes CSARGGSNTEAFF.

This clonotype came up a few times. The rearrangement uses TRBV12-3 or TRBV12-4 and TRBJ2-5; D might be TRBD1 or TRBD2, each matching 5 bases. Trimming took off 2 bases at V and 1 base at J, with 11 bases between the two ends. This CDR3 comprises 15 residues. The CDR3 region is CASSLRVGTQETQYF. As DNA, the CDR3 is TGTGCCAGCAGTTTAAGGGTAGGGACCCAAGAGACCCAGTACTTC.

This clonotype was seen only a few times. The chain combines TRBV27 with TRBJ2-7; 9 nucleotides line up with TRBD1. J lost 2 bases, V lost 3 bases, and 8 bases had no gene match. The germline gives CDR1 MNHEY, CDR2 SMNVEV (reference sequence). The CDR3 spans 16 residues. The CDR3 bases are TGTGCCAGCAGTTTTTTTGGGACAGGGCTCCCCTACGAGCAGTACTTC. This codes for CASSFFGTGLPYEQYF.

This clonotype was picked up a small number of times. J is TRBJ1-2 and V is TRBV29-1; D ambiguous. The CDR3 sequence is 13 residues long. The V end lost 4 bases, the J end lost 4 bases, and 13 bases lay between the germline ends. From germline, CDR1 is SQVTM and CDR2 ANQGSEA. The chain's CDR3 is CSVVTRPAYGYTF. The CDR3 nucleotides are TGCAGCGTTGTGACCAGGCCGGCCTATGGCTACACCTTC.

A few counts support this clonotype. Just one base apart from a much larger clone, this may be a read error. This chain connects TRBV4-2 to TRBJ2-1; TRBD2 aligns across 10 bases. This CDR3 comprises 15 residues. The trim removed 2 bases at V and 6 bases at J, leaving 4 bases unmatched. CDR1 and CDR2 from the germline V gene are LGHNA and YNFKEQ. CDR3 sequence reads: CASSQTSGASNEQFF. The CDR3 DNA is TGTGCCAGCAGCCAAACTAGCGGGGCCTCCAATGAGCAGTTCTTC.

This rearrangement joins TRBV10-3 to TRBJ2-4; 8 bases are a match to TRBD2. J was trimmed by 1 base and V by 5 bases; bases with no gene match: 19. Germline V gene data show CDR1 as ENHRY and CDR2 as SYGVKD. The CDR3 is 20 residues long. The CDR3 DNA sequence: TGTGCCATCAGTCCAGGACTAGCCAGAGGAGGCGACGTGGCCAAAAACATTCAGTACTTC. This codes for CAISPGLARGGDVAKNIQYF.

Many counts were recorded for this clonotype. The chain joins TRBV24-1 to TRBJ2-5, with 8 positions matching TRBD1. J was trimmed by 3 bases and V by 3 bases; bases with no gene match: 5. The germline V gene has CDR1 KGHDR and CDR2 SFDVKD. The CDR3 sequence is 15 residues long. For the CDR3, the DNA is TGTGCCACCAGTGATGGGACAGGATGGGAAGAGACCCAGTACTTC. Translating gives CATSDGTGWEETQYF.

J is TRBJ2-7 and V is TRBV27; 7 bases map to TRBD2. Germline V gene lookup returns CDR1 MNHEY and CDR2 SMNVEV (reference sequence). The junction had 5 bases not matched to a gene; V was cut back by 3 bases and J by 3 bases. This CDR3 has 14 amino acids. The CDR3 spells CASSLGRANYEQYF. The CDR3 coding sequence is TGTGCCAGCAGTTTGGGGAGGGCGAACTACGAGCAGTACTTC.

Comments on this clonotype: One junction end disagrees with the germline gene, perhaps due to a read error. The chain couples TRBV12-3 or TRBV12-4 to TRBJ1-1; D is undetermined. This CDR3 contains 13 residues. The CDR3 sequence: CAGSLVMNTEAFF. CDR3 in DNA: TGTGCCGGCAGTTTAGTTATGAACACTGAAGCTTTCTTT.

On this clonotype: Germline is not matched at one junction end, which may reflect a read error. This rearrangement joins TRBV10-3 to TRBJ2-5; 11 bases agree with TRBD2. Germline values: CDR1 ENHRY, CDR2 SYGVKD. The CDR3 totals 17 residues. As DNA, the CDR3 is TGTGGCATCAGTGAGTCGAAGTCACTAGCGGGGGTGGAGACCCAGTACTTC. It encodes CGISESKSLAGVETQYF.